A few counts support the clone carrying this TCR beta chain. Its target is not known. This record comes from a study of cytomegalovirus exposure and HLA in healthy donors. This CDR3 comprises 15 residues. Germline V gene lookup returns CDR1 MNHEY and CDR2 SVGAGI. V shed 7 bases and J shed 3 bases, with 19 bases lying between them. Whole-study results and caveats: Overall, 164 TCR beta chains were annotated as cytomegalovirus-associated. Later analysis associated a missense DCLRE1C variant with TCR beta V- and J-gene trimming.

This PCR relied on a set of 60 Vbeta primers and 13 Jbeta primers. The repertoire was sequenced with immunoSEQ multiplex PCR; TCRdb's copy has only in-frame clones and lacks some. The table shows some 160,000 clones, with roughly 88% occurring only once. Sample: PBMCs. The V gene is TRBV6-5, the J gene TRBJ2-7, with unresolved D. The clonotype was recovered from a man in his fifties in good health and CMV-seropositive. CDR3 nucleotide sequence: TGTGCCAGCACCTCCCAAGGCGGCGCTCGCTACGAGCAGTACTTC. It translates to CASTSQGGARYEQYF.